These 20 T cell receptor beta chains were all obtained from the same sample, sequenced in a study of cytomegalovirus exposure and HLA in healthy donors. This PCR relied on a set of 60 Vbeta primers and 13 Jbeta primers. Some clones are missing from TCRdb's copy, which holds only in-frame ones; the method was immunoSEQ multiplex PCR. The data show 100,000 or so clones, 81% seen once. Sequencing was performed on PBMCs. These TCRs come from a man in his forties in good health and CMV-seronegative.

The chain is built from TRBV10-2 and TRBJ2-7; tentative D call: TRBD2 (6 bases). Germline V gene data show CDR1 as WSHSY and CDR2 as SAAADI. V was shortened by 6 bases and J by 1 base, with 10 bases between the two germline ends. The CDR3 length is 13 residues. CDR3 protein: CASREGLSYEQYF. CDR3 DNA sequence: TGCGCCAGCAGGGAGGGACTGTCCTACGAGCAGTACTTC.

The rearrangement joins TRBV27 to TRBJ2-1; 9 bases match TRBD2. Trimming cost V 5 bases and J 7 bases; bases outside gene matches: 9. CDR1 is MNHEY and CDR2 is SMNVEV in the germline V gene (reference sequence). This CDR3 region has 15 residues. CDR3 in amino acids: CASSTPPGLANEQFF. DNA of the CDR3: TGTGCCAGCAGTACCCCTCCGGGACTAGCTAATGAGCAGTTCTTC.

The V and J genes are TRBV2 and TRBJ2-7; D remains unclear. Trimming took off 7 bases at V and 6 bases at J, with 7 bases between the two ends. Germline CDR1 is SNHLY and CDR2 is FYNNEI. The CDR3 covers 10 residues. The CDR3 DNA is TGTGCCAGCAATGGCCGCGAGCAGTACTTC. Amino acid sequence: CASNGREQYF.

This clone was picked up a small number of times. The rearrangement uses TRBV5-1 and TRBJ2-1; a weak D match, TRBD1 (5 bases). Trimming stripped 4 bases from V and 5 bases from J, with 31 bases between. The length of the CDR3 is 20 residues. Looked up from germline, CDR1 is SGHRS and CDR2 is YFSETQ. CDR3 protein: CASSPNLEDVYRTSNNEQFF. CDR3 nucleotides: TGCGCCAGCAGCCCAAACTTGGAAGACGTTTACAGGACAAGTAACAATGAGCAGTTCTTC.

The chain uses TRBV28 and TRBJ2-7; 7 bases align to TRBD1. Per the germline V gene, CDR1 is MDHEN and CDR2 is SYDVKM. This CDR3 comprises 14 residues. With V trimmed by 5 bases and J by 9 bases, 13 bases remained unmatched. The CDR3 region is CASSPGTVTPWQYF. In DNA form, the CDR3 reads TGTGCCAGCAGTCCCGGGACAGTGACCCCGTGGCAGTACTTC.

The chain links TRBV2 to TRBJ1-5, with TRBD1 identical over 10 bases. The V and J ends lost 7 bases and 0 bases, in that order; junction bases with no gene match: 9. This CDR3 spans 17 amino acids. Germline V gene data show CDR1 as SNHLY and CDR2 as FYNNEI. CDR3 in amino acids: CASIPDRGKYSNQPQHF. DNA for the CDR3: TGTGCCAGCATTCCGGACAGGGGGAAATATAGCAATCAGCCCCAGCATTTT.

In regard to this clone: The junction departs from germline at one end; a sequencing error may be responsible. V and J are TRBV4-1 and TRBJ2-7; 9 bases fit TRBD2. Per the germline V gene, CDR1 is MGHRA and CDR2 is YSYEKL. The length of the CDR3 is 16 residues. The CDR3 sequence: CASSQAPSGVSYGQYF. CDR3 nucleotides: TGCGCCAGCAGCCAAGCCCCTAGCGGGGTCAGCTACGGGCAGTACTTC.

The chain has TRBV6-6 and TRBJ2-3, with TRBD1 identical over 10 bases. The germline V gene encodes CDR1 MNHNY and CDR2 SVGAGI (reference sequence). J was trimmed by 5 bases and V by 7 bases; bases with no gene match: 6. The CDR3 is 14 residues long. The CDR3 loop is CASKGGQGIDTQYF. The CDR3 DNA follows: TGTGCCAGCAAGGGGGGACAGGGGATAGATACGCAGTATTTT.

This chain joins TRBV6-1 and TRBJ1-2; the D is unclear. Trimming cost V 2 bases and J 8 bases, with 15 bases left between them. The CDR3 consists of 14 residues. In germline, CDR1 is MNHNS, CDR2 SASEGT. CDR3 in DNA: TGTGCCAGCAGTGAAAGTGGCCCCGTGGGCGGCTACACCTTC. It translates to CASSESGPVGGYTF.

The rearrangement uses TRBV7-2 and TRBJ2-2; D is perhaps TRBD2 (7 bases). CDR3 size: 16 residues. Trimming removed 3 bases from V and 4 bases from J, with 15 bases in between. CDR1 and CDR2 (germline): SGHTA, FQGNSA. This CDR3 reads CASSFAGGPGTGELFF. DNA of the CDR3: TGTGCCAGCAGCTTCGCCGGGGGGCCGGGCACCGGGGAGCTGTTTTTT.

J is TRBJ1-1 and V is TRBV6-1, with 7 bases that match TRBD1. CDR1 MNHNS and CDR2 SASEGT come from the germline V gene. V trimming: 7 bases; J trimming: 4 bases; junction bases outside the gene matches: 12. The CDR3 is made up of 15 amino acids. In DNA form, the CDR3 reads TGTGCCAGCACCGACAGGGTTTTGGTGGGCACTGAAGCTTTCTTT. Translation: CASTDRVLVGTEAFF.

The chain employs TRBV5-8 and TRBJ2-7; D ambiguous. This CDR3 region has 13 residues. V was cut by 2 bases and J by 1 base, with 7 bases left in between. Looked up from germline, CDR1 is SGHTS and CDR2 is YDEGEE. This chain's CDR3 is CASSFRSSYEQYF. DNA for the CDR3: TGTGCCAGCAGCTTTCGGTCATCCTACGAGCAGTACTTC. The full variable domain, completed using reference TRBV5-8 and TRBJ2-7, is EAGVTQSPTHLIKTRGQQATLRCSPISGHTSVYWYQQALGLGLQFLLWYDEGEERNRGNFPPRFSGRQFPNYSSELNVNALELEDSALYLCASSFRSSYEQYFGPGTRLTVT.

The chain uses TRBV4-1 and TRBJ2-3; TRBD1 might be the D (6 bases). The CDR3 covers 16 residues. CDR1 MGHRA and CDR2 YSYEKL come from the germline V gene. The V and J ends lost 2 bases and 0 bases respectively, with 12 bases between them. The CDR3 nucleotides are TGCGCCAGCAGCCAATTTACAGGGCCTAGCACAGATACGCAGTATTTT. Protein: CASSQFTGPSTDTQYF.

The chain carries TRBV7-8 and TRBJ2-6; D is unclear. V lost 6 bases and J 0 bases, leaving 6 bases between the germline ends. The CDR3 extends over 14 amino acids. Germline V lookup: CDR1 SGHVS, CDR2 FQNEAQ. CDR3 amino acids: CASRRSSGANVLTF. The CDR3 region has the DNA TGTGCCAGCAGACGCAGCTCTGGGGCCAACGTCCTGACTTTC.

This chain uses TRBV13 with TRBJ1-2; no clear D. The V gene's germline CDR1 is PRHDT and CDR2 FYEKMQ (reference sequence). Between the trimmed V and J ends, which lost 5 bases and 1 base, there was a span of 8 bases. CDR3 length: 13 amino acids. The CDR3 DNA sequence: TGTGCCAGCAGCGCGCCACGTAACTATGGCTACACCTTC. It specifies CASSAPRNYGYTF.

The rearrangement uses TRBV5-1 and TRBJ1-1; D call uncertain. V was shortened by 0 bases and J by 8 bases, with 5 bases between the two germline ends. CDR1 is SGHRS, CDR2 YFSETQ, per germline. CDR3 length: 11 amino acids. The CDR3 reads CASSLAGEAFF. CDR3 in DNA: TGCGCCAGCAGCTTGGCGGGGGAAGCTTTCTTT.

This clone was seen a handful of times. The chain combines TRBV7-9 with TRBJ2-5, with D possibly being TRBD1 (6 bases). TRBJ2-7 matches the DNA end more closely, so the J call is doubtful. This CDR3 is 15 amino acids long. From germline, CDR1 is SEHNR and CDR2 FQNEAQ (reference sequence). Here the CDR3 DNA reads TGTGCCAGCAGCTTAGCCCCGGGACACCACTACGAGCAGTACTTC. It is translated as CASSLAPGHHYEQYF.

This clone is a singleton in its sample. A junction boundary mismatches the germline segment, possibly from a read error. This sequence joins TRBV7-9 and TRBJ1-2; D ambiguous. The V gene's germline CDR1 is SEHNR and CDR2 FQNEAQ (reference sequence). The CDR3 length is 11 residues. CDR3 sequence (DNA): TGTTCCAGCAGCTCTTCAGTAGGCTACACCTTC. Translated: CSSSSSVGYTF. Complete variable domain (other parts from reference TRBV7-9 and TRBJ1-2): DTGVSQNPRHKITKRGQNVTFRCDPISEHNRLYWYRQTLGQGPEFLTYFQNEAQLEKSRLLSDRFSAERPKGSFSTLEIQRTEQGDSAMYLCSSSSSVGYTFGSGTRLTVV.

The V gene is TRBV5-1, the J gene TRBJ2-7, with D unclear. This CDR3 contains 14 residues. Trimming stripped 4 bases from V and 1 base from J, with 12 bases between. Looked up from germline, CDR1 is SGHRS and CDR2 is YFSETQ. The CDR3 DNA reads as TGCGCCAGCAGCCCCGGAACGACTTCCTACGAGCAGTACTTC. Protein sequence: CASSPGTTSYEQYF. The variable domain in full, completed from reference TRBV5-1 and TRBJ2-7, reads KAGVTQTPRYLIKTRGQQVTLSCSPISGHRSVSWYQQTPGQGLQFLFEYFSETQRNKGNFPGRFSGRQFSNSRSEMNVSTLELGDSALYLCASSPGTTSYEQYFGPGTRLTVT.

V and J are TRBV9 and TRBJ2-3; possible D gene TRBD1, 6 bases. The CDR3 has 15 amino acids. Per germline, CDR1 SGDLS and CDR2 YYNGEE. V lost 2 bases and J lost 4, with 14 bases in between. The CDR3 loop is CASSVGTTRSDTQYF. DNA for the CDR3: TGTGCCAGCAGCGTCGGGACAACTCGGTCAGATACGCAGTATTTT.